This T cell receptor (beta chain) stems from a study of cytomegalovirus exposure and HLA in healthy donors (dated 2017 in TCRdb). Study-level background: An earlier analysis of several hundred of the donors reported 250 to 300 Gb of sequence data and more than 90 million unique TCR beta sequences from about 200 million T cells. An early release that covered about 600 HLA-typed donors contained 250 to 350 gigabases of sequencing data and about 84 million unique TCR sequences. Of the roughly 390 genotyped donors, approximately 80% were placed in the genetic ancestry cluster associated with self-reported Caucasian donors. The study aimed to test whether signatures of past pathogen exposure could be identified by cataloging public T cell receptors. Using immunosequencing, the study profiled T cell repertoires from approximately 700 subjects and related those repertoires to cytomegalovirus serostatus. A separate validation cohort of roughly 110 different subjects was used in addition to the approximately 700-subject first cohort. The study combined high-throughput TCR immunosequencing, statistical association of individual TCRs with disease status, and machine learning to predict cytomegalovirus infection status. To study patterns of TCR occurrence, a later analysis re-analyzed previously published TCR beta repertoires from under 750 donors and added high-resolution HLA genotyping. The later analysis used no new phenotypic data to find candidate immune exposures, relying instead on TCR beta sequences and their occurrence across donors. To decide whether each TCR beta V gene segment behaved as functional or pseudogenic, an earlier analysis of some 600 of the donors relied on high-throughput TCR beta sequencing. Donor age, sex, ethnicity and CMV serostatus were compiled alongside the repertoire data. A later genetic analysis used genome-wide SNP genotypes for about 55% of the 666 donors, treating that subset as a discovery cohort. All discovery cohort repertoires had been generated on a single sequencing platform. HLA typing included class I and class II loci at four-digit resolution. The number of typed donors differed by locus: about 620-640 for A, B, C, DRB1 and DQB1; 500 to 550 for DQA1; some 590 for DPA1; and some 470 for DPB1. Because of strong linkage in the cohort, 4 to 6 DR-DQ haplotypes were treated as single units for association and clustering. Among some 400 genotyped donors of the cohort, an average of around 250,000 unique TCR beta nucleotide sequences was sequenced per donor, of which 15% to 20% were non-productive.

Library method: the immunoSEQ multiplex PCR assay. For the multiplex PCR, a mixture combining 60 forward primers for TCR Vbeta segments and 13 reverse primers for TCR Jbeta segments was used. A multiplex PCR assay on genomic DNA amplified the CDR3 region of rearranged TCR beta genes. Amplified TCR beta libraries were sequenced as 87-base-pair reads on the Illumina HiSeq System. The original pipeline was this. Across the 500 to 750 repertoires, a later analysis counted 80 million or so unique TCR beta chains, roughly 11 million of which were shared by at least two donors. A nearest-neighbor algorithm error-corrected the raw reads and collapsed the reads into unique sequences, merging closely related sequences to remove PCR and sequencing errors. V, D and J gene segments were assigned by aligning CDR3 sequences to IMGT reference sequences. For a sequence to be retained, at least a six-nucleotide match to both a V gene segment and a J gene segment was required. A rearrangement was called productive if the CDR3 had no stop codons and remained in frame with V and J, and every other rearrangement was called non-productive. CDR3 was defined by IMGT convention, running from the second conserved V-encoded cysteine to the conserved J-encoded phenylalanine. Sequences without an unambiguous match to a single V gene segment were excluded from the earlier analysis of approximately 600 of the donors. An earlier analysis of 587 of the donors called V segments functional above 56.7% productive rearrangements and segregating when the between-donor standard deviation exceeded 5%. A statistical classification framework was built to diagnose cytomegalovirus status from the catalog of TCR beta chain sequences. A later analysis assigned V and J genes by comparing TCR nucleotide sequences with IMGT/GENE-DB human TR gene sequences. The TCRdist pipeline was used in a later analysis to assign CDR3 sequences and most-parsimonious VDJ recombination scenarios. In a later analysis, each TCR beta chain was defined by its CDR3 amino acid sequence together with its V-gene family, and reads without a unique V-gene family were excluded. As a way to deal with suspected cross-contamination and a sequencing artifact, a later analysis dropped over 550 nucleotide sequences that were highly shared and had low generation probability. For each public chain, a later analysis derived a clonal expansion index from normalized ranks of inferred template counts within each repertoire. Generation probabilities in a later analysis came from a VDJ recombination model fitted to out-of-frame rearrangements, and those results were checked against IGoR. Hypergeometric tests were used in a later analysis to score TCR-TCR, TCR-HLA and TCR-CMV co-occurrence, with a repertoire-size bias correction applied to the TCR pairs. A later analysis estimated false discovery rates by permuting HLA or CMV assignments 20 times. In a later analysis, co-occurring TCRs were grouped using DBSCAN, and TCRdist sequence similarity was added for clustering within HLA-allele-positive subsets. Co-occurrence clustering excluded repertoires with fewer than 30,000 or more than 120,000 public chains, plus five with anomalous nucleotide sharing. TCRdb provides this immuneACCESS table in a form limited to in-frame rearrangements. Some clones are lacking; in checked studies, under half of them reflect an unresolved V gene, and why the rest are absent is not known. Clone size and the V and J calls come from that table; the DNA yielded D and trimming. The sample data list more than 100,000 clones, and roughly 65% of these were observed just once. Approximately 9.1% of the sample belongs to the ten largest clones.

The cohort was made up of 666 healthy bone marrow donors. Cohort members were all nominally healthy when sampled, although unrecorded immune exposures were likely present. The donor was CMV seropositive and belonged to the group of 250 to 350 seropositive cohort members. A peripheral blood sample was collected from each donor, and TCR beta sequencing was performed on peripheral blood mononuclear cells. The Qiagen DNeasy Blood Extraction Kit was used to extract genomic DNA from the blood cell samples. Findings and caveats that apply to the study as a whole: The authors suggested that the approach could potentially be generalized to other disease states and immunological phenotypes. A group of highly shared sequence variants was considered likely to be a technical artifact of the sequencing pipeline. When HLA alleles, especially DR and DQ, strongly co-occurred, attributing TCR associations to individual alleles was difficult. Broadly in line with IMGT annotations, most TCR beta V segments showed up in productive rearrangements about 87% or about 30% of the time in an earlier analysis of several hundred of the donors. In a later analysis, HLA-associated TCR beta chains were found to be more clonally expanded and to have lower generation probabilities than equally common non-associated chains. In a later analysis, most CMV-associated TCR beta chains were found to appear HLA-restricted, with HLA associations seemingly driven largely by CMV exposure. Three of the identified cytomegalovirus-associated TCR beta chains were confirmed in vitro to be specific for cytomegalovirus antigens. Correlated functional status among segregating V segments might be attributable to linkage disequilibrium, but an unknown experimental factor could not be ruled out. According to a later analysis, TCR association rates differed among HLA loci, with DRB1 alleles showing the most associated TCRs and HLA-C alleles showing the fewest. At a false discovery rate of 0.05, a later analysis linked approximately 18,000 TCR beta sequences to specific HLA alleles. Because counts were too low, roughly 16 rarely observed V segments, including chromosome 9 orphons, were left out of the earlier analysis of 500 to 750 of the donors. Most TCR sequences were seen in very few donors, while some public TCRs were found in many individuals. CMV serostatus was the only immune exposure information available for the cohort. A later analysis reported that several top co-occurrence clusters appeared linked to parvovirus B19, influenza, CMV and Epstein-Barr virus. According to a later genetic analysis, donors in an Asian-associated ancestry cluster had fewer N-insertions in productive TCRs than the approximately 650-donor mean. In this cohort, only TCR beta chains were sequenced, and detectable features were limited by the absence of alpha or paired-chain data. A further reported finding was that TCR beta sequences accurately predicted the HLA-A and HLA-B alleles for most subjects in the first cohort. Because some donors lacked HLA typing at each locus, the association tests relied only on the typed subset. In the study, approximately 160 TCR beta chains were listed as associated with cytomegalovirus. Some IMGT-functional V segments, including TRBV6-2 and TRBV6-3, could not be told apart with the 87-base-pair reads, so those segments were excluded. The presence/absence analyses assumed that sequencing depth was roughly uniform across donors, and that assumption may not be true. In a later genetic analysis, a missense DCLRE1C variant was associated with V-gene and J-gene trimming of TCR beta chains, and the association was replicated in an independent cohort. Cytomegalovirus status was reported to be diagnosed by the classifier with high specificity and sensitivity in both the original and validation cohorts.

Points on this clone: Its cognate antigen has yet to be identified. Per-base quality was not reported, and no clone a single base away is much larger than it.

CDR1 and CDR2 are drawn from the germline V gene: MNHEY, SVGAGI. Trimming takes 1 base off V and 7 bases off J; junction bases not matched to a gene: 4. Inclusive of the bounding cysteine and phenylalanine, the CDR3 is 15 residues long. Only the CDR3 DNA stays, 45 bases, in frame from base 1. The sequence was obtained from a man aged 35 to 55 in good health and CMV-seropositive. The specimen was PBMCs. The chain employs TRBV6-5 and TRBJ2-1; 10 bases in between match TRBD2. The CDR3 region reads CASSYLAGGVNEQFF. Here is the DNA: TGTGCCAGCAGTTACTTAGCGGGGGGTGTAAATGAGCAGTTCTTC.